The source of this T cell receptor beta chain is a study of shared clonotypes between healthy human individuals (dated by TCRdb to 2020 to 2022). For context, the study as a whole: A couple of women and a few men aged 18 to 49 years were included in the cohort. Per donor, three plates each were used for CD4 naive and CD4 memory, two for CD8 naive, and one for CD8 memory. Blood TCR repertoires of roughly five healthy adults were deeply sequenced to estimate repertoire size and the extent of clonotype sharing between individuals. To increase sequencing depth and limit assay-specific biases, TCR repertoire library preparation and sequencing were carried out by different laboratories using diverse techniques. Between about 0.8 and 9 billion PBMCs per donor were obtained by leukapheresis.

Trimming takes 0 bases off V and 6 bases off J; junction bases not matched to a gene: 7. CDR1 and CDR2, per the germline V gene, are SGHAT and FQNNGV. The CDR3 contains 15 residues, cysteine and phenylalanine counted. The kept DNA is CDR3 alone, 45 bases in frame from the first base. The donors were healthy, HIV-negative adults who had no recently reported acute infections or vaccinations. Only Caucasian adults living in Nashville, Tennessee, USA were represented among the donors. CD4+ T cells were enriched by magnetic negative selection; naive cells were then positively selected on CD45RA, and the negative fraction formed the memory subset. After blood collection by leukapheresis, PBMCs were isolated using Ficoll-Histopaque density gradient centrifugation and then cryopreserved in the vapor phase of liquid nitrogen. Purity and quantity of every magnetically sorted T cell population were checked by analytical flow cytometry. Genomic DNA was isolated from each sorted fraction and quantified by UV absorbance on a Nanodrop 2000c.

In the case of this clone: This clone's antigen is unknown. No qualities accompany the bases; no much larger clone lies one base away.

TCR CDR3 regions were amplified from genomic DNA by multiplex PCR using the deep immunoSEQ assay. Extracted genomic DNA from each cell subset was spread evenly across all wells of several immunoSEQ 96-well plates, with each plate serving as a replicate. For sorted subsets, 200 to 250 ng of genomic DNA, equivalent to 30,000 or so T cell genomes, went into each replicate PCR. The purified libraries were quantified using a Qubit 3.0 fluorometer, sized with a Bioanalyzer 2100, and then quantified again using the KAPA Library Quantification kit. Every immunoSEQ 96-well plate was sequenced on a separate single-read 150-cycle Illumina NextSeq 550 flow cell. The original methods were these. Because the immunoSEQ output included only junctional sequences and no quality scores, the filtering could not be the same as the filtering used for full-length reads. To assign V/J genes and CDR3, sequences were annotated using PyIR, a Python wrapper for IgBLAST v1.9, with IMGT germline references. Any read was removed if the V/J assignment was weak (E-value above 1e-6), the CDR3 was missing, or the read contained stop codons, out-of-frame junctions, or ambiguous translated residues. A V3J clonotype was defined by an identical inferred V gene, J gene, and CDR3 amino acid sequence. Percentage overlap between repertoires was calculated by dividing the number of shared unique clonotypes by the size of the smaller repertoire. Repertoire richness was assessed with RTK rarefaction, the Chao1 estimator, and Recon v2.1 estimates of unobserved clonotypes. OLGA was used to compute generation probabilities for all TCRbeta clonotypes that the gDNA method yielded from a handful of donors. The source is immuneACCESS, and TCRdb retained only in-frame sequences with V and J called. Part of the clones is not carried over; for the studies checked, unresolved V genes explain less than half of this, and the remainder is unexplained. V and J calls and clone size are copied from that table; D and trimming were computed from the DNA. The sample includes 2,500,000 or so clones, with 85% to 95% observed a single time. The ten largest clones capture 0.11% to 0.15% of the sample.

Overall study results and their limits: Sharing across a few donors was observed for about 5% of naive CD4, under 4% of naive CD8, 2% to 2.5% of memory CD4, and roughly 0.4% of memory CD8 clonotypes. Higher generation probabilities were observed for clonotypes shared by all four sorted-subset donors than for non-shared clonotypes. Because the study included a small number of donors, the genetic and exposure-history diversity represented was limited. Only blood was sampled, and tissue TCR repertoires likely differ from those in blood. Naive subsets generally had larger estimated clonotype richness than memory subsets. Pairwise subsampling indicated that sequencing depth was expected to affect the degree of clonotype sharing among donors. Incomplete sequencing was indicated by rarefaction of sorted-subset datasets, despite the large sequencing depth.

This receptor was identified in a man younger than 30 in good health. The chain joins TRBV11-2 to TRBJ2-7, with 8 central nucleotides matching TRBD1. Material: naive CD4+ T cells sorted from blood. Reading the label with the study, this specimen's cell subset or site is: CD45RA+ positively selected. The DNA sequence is TGTGCCAGCAGCTTAGAATGGGCAGGGGGCGCCGAGCAGTACTTC. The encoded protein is CASSLEWAGGAEQYF.